Listed below are T cell receptor beta chains from one sample, sequenced in a study of monozygotic twins with cystic fibrosis. TCRdb's copy holds only in-frame clones and misses some; the assay was immunoSEQ multiplex PCR. This table holds about 26,000 clones, 96% found once. Sequencing was performed on blood. The source of these receptors is a girl aged 2-10 years with cystic fibrosis. Both conserved end residues are part of each CDR3. The D gene is left open where the match is weak. Part of the rows lack a size; the others show once, few, many or a class for expanded clones.

>TRBV5-8|-|-|TRBJ1-1
TGTGCCAGCAGCTTAGAAGAACTGGAAGCTTTCTTT
CASSLEELEAFF
>TRBV27|-|TRBD2|TRBJ2-5
TGTGCCAGCAGTTTAAGGGCTAGCGGGAGGTCTCGGGAGACCCAGTACTTC
CASSLRASGRSRETQYF
>TRBV28|once|TRBD2|TRBJ2-1
TGTGCCAGCAGCTCTCCGGGACTAAAAAACAATGAGCAGTTCTTC
CASSSPGLKNNEQFF
>TRBV7-9|-|-|TRBJ2-6
TGTGCCAGCAGCTTAGTCTTACAGGGTTACTCTGGGGCCAACGTCCTGACTTTC
CASSLVLQGYSGANVLTF
>TRBV9|-|-|TRBJ2-2
TGTGCCAGCAGCGTAGAAAGGGCGGCCCCGAACACCGGGGAGCTGTTTTTT
CASSVERAAPNTGELFF
>TRBV27|-|TRBD2|TRBJ2-7
TGTGCCAGCAGACCGGGACTAGCGGGGGAGCAGTACTTC
CASRPGLAGEQYF
>TRBV6-4|-|-|TRBJ1-1
TGTGCCAGCAGTTTCTCAGGGGCCGGTAACACTGAAGCTTTCTTT
CASSFSGAGNTEAFF
>TRBV10-3|-|-|TRBJ1-1
TGTGCCATCAGTGAAAACATGAACACTGAAGCTTTCTTT
CAISENMNTEAFF
>TRBV11-2|-|TRBD1|TRBJ2-3
TGTGCCAGCAGCACCTGGGGACAGCCCACAGATACGCAGTATTTT
CASSTWGQPTDTQYF
>TRBV9|-|TRBD1|TRBJ2-1
TGTGCCAGCAGCGACGCCCGGGGACAGTCGGGCTACAATGAGCAGTTCTTC
CASSDARGQSGYNEQFF
>TRBV19|once|-|TRBJ1-2
TGTGCCAGTAGTATAAGGGGGGCCTTCTATGGCTACACCTTC
CASSIRGAFYGYTF
>TRBV5-1|-|-|TRBJ2-2
TGCGCCACCTCGTTGGCCGTACAGGGCGGATCCGGGGAGCTGTTTTTT
CATSLAVQGGSGELFF
>TRBV6-5|-|-|TRBJ2-1
TGTGCCAGCAGTTACCAACTAGCCTGGAATGAGCAGTTCTTC
CASSYQLAWNEQFF
>TRBV5-1|-|TRBD2|TRBJ2-2
TGCGCCAGCAGCTTGGCCCCCTCACTAGCGGGAGCCCCACCCGGGGAGCTGTTTTTT
CASSLAPSLAGAPPGELFF
>TRBV27|-|-|TRBJ1-1
TGTGCCAGCAGTTACCTGATGAACACTGAAGCTTTCTTT
CASSYLMNTEAFF
>TRBV29-1|-|-|TRBJ2-3
TGCAGCCTCCAACTCTGGGGGGGCAGCACAGATACGCAGTATTTT
CSLQLWGGSTDTQYF